Shown below are 23 T cell receptor beta chains from a single sample sequenced in a study of beta chain features in type 1 diabetes. Findings of the study overall: Across all four CD4+ subsets, people with type 1 diabetes showed modestly shorter TCRB CDR3s.

The sequenced template was cDNA made from the entire isolated RNA. Measured with immunoSEQ multiplex PCR; TCRdb has only the in-frame clones, and not every one. The sample contains around 710,000 clones, roughly 12% of which appear only once. For these TCRs, the target antigens are not known. Material for sequencing was naive CD4+ T cells from blood. The source of these receptors is a man aged 30 to 45 with type 1 diabetes.

The chain is built from TRBV27 and TRBJ1-4; maybe TRBD1 (6 bases). V shed 2 bases and J shed 7 bases, with 11 bases lying between them. The germline V gene encodes CDR1 MNHEY and CDR2 SMNVEV (reference sequence). The CDR3 runs to 14 residues. The CDR3 is CASSLTGRGEKLFF. CDR3 DNA sequence: TGTGCCAGCAGTTTAACAGGGCGAGGTGAAAAACTGTTTTTT.

This clone turned up a few times. V and J are TRBV15 and TRBJ2-1, with D possibly TRBD1 on 5 matching bases. CDR1 is LNHNV, CDR2 YYDKDF, per germline (reference sequence). CDR3 length equals 12 residues. The V and J ends lost 2 bases and 7 bases respectively, with 6 bases between them. The CDR3 is CATSRQGNEQFF. The CDR3 DNA is TGTGCCACCAGCAGACAGGGTAATGAGCAGTTCTTC.

CDR3 nucleotide sequence: TGCGCCAGCAGACAACCTCCCTACAATGAGCAGTTCTTC. This translates into CASRQPPYNEQFF. The V gene is TRBV5-1, the J gene TRBJ2-1; D remains ambiguous. Trimming took 5 bases from V and 2 from J, leaving 8 bases between them. CDR3 size: 13 residues. The germline CDR1 and CDR2 sequences are SGHRS and YFSETQ.

This clone was seen a few times. The chain is built from TRBV9 and TRBJ2-5, with 7 bases matching TRBD2. The germline CDR1 and CDR2 sequences are SGDLS and YYNGEE. The junction had 7 bases not matched to a gene; V was cut back by 4 bases and J by 1 base. The CDR3 contains 15 residues. DNA of the CDR3: TGTGCCAGCAGCTTCCTTGGCGGGGGCCAAGAGACCCAGTACTTC. The encoded protein is CASSFLGGGQETQYF.

V and J are TRBV14 and TRBJ1-1, with D uncertain. There are 14 residues in the CDR3. Trimming took 2 bases from V and 1 from J, leaving 8 bases between them. In germline, CDR1 is SGHDN, CDR2 FVKESK. The CDR3 DNA is TGTGCCAGCAGCCAATTAGTCAGGAACACTGAAGCTTTCTTT. Translated: CASSQLVRNTEAFF.

This clone has just a few counts. The chain couples TRBV4-3 to TRBJ2-1, with 11 bases fitting TRBD2. The CDR3 is 16 amino acids. From germline, CDR1 is LGHNA and CDR2 YSLEER. Trimming at V came to 1 base and at J to 7 bases, leaving 6 bases not matched to a gene. CDR3 coding DNA: TGCGCCAGCAGCCAAGTGATTAGCGGGGGGGCAAATGAGCAGTTCTTC. Protein sequence: CASSQVISGGANEQFF.

This rearrangement joins TRBV18 to TRBJ1-2, with 9 bases identical to TRBD1. V lost 2 bases to trimming and J lost 3 bases; unmatched junction nucleotides: 7. CDR1 and CDR2 from the germline V gene are KGHSH and LQKENI. The CDR3 loop spans 16 amino acids. This CDR3 reads CASSPVEQGADYGYTF. The CDR3, as DNA: TGTGCCAGCTCACCAGTTGAACAGGGGGCTGACTATGGCTACACCTTC.

Only a few counts were recorded for this clone. The chain recombines TRBV30 with TRBJ2-1; 8 positions agree with TRBD2. The junction had 7 bases not matched to a gene; V was cut back by 0 bases and J by 0 bases. Germline V gene data show CDR1 as GTSNPN and CDR2 as SVGIG (reference sequence). The CDR3 spans 17 residues. The CDR3 loop reads CAWSVGGGPSSYNEQFF. CDR3 DNA: TGTGCCTGGAGTGTGGGCGGGGGGCCTAGCTCCTACAATGAGCAGTTCTTC.

This rearrangement joins TRBV30 to TRBJ2-7; the D gene could be TRBD1 or TRBD2 (5 bases each). This CDR3 spans 13 amino acids. V gave up 1 base and J gave up 5 bases, with 12 bases separating them. Germline CDR1 GTSNPN, CDR2 SVGIG (reference sequence). In nucleotides, the CDR3 is TGTGCCTGGAGTGCGGGACCCAGCCACGAGCAGTACTTC. Translating gives CAWSAGPSHEQYF.

This clone was seen only a few times. The genes are TRBV4-2 and TRBJ2-7, with a possible D match to TRBD1 (6 bases). The CDR3 contains 16 residues. V shed 1 base and J shed 0 bases, with 13 bases lying between them. Looked up from germline, CDR1 is LGHNA and CDR2 is YNFKEQ. The CDR3 here is CASSQVVDSRSYEQYF. The CDR3 nucleotides read TGTGCCAGCAGCCAAGTTGTGGACAGCCGCTCCTACGAGCAGTACTTC.

This clone was picked up a small number of times. A read error may produce the germline difference seen at one junction end. The chain carries TRBV6-5 and TRBJ2-5; D gene unclear. The CDR3 totals 12 residues. CDR1 and CDR2 (germline): MNHEY, SVGAGI. Here the CDR3 reads CASSYRDKLEDF. The CDR3 DNA follows: TGTGCCAGCAGTTACCGAGACAAGCTGGAAGACTTC.

J is TRBJ1-6 and V is TRBV28; TRBD1 might be the D (5 bases). CDR3 size: 14 residues. Germline V gene data show CDR1 as MDHEN and CDR2 as SYDVKM. V lost 5 bases and J 9 bases, leaving 14 bases between the germline ends. The CDR3 loop is CASSPTVPRSPLHF. The CDR3, as DNA: TGTGCCAGCAGTCCGACAGTACCGCGTTCACCCCTCCACTTT.

This rearrangement joins TRBV9 to TRBJ2-7, with TRBD1 matching 10 bases. Trimming took 5 bases from V and 2 from J; bases not matched to a gene: 10. CDR3 length: 16 amino acids. Germline CDR1 is SGDLS and CDR2 is YYNGEE. The CDR3 region is CASSAGQGTFTYEQYF. CDR3 coding DNA: TGTGCCAGCAGTGCGGGACAGGGGACCTTTACCTACGAGCAGTACTTC. Using reference TRBV9 and TRBJ2-7 for the parts outside the CDR3, the full variable domain is DSGVTQTPKHLITATGQRVTLRCSPRSGDLSVYWYQQSLDQGLQFLIQYYNGEERAKGNILERFSAQQFPDLHSELNLSSLELGDSALYFCASSAGQGTFTYEQYFGPGTRLTVT.

The V call is TRBV7-9, the J call TRBJ1-1; D remains unclear. The CDR3 has 13 amino acids. CDR1 and CDR2 from the germline V gene are SEHNR and FQNEAQ (reference sequence). V dropped 1 base and J dropped 1 base, with 4 bases sitting between them. The CDR3 DNA reads TGTGCCAGCAGCTTAGGTTCGAACACTGAAGCTTTCTTT. Protein: CASSLGSNTEAFF.

The rearrangement uses TRBV5-1 and TRBJ2-7, with unresolved D. This CDR3 spans 11 amino acids. V lost 6 bases to trimming and J lost 4 bases, with 8 bases between them. Germline V gives CDR1 SGHRS, CDR2 YFSETQ. CDR3: CASNEGYEQYF. The CDR3 DNA sequence: TGCGCCAGCAATGAAGGGTACGAGCAGTACTTC.

The chain employs TRBV30 and TRBJ1-4; possible D gene TRBD1, 5 bases. The CDR3 sequence is 15 residues long. Looked up from germline, CDR1 is GTSNPN and CDR2 is SVGIG (reference sequence). V was cut by 1 base and J by 0 bases, with 9 bases left in between. The CDR3 reads CAWSGVRATNEKLFF. CDR3 nucleotides: TGTGCCTGGAGTGGGGTCAGGGCAACTAATGAAAAACTGTTTTTT.

The chain links TRBV28 to TRBJ2-5, with D uncertain. The CDR3 is 15 residues long. CDR1 MDHEN and CDR2 SYDVKM come from the germline V gene. V shed 5 bases and J shed 0 bases, with 13 bases lying between them. The CDR3 sequence is CASSPPDGHQETQYF. Written as DNA, the CDR3 is TGTGCCAGCAGTCCTCCGGACGGTCACCAAGAGACCCAGTACTTC.

This clone has just a few counts. J is TRBJ2-2 and V is TRBV7-9; 7 bases map to TRBD2. J was trimmed by 0 bases and V by 2 bases; bases with no gene match: 3. Germline lookup yields CDR1 SEHNR and CDR2 FQNEAQ (reference sequence). The CDR3 has 16 amino acids. The CDR3 coding sequence is TGTGCCAGCAGCTTAAGCGGGACTTCGAACACCGGGGAGCTGTTTTTT. This gives the protein CASSLSGTSNTGELFF.

The V and J genes are TRBV19 and TRBJ1-3; TRBD1 matches at 7 bases. Trimming at V came to 6 bases and at J to 3 bases, leaving 8 bases not matched to a gene. Germline V lookup: CDR1 LNHDA, CDR2 SQIVND (reference sequence). The CDR3 length is 15 residues. CDR3 sequence reads: CASSRLGTDGNTIYF. Written as DNA, the CDR3 is TGTGCCAGTAGCCGACTAGGGACAGATGGAAACACCATATATTTT.

The chain employs TRBV7-2 and TRBJ2-2, with a weak D call TRBD2 (6 bases). Trimming removed 4 bases from V and 4 bases from J, with 16 bases in between. The CDR3 is made up of 16 amino acids. The germline CDR1 and CDR2 sequences are SGHTA and FQGNSA. CDR3 in DNA: TGTGCCAGCAGCTCTTCGGCGGGATCGGTCACCGGGGAGCTGTTTTTT. Encoded protein: CASSSSAGSVTGELFF.

This clone was counted a few times. The CDR3 spells CASSKEGQPQHF. CDR3 bases: TGTGCCAGTAGCAAAGAGGGACAGCCCCAGCATTTT. V is TRBV19 and J is TRBJ1-5; the D is unclear. From germline, CDR1 is LNHDA and CDR2 SQIVND (reference sequence). Trimming took off 6 bases at V and 7 bases at J, with 10 bases between the two ends. The CDR3 loop spans 12 amino acids.

A note on this clone: The same CDR3 also results from other DNA sequences found in this sample. This chain connects TRBV9 to TRBJ2-1, with unresolved D. The CDR3 has 11 amino acids. V gave up 2 bases and J gave up 7 bases, with 4 bases separating them. Germline-derived CDR1 and CDR2 are SGDLS and YYNGEE. CDR3 loop: CASSVENEQFF. The CDR3 bases are TGTGCCAGCAGCGTGGAAAATGAGCAGTTCTTC.

The chain links TRBV4-2 to TRBJ1-6; 9 bases map to TRBD1. V shed 4 bases, J shed 5 bases, and the junction held 9 bases outside the gene matches. CDR1 is LGHNA, CDR2 YNFKEQ, per germline. CDR3 length: 17 amino acids. CDR3 amino acids: CASSRAPRQGDNSPLHF. CDR3 bases: TGTGCCAGCAGCCGAGCCCCCCGACAGGGGGATAATTCACCCCTCCACTTT.